The rows below give T cell receptor beta chains drawn from one sample of a study of human T cells and chemical hapten exposure. TCRdb fed the reads into MiXCR, producing one record per CDR3 protein. The table shows about 120,000 distinct CDR3 sequences, with over 7.5% occurring only once. Material for sequencing was whole blood. These receptor sequences come from a human donor in good health. Some clones in this sample may be carry-over from other donors' samples. CDR3s include the opening cysteine and the closing phenylalanine or tryptophan. A D gene is named only where the DNA matches it firmly. Size tells how often a clone was seen (once, few, many) or the class of an expanded clone, and some rows leave it out.

TRBJ2-1,TRBD1,.,TRBV6-5,TGTGCCAGCAGGGACAGGAGCTCCTACAATGAGCAGTTCTTC,CASRDRSSYNEQFF
TRBJ2-5,.,.,TRBV2,TGTGCCAGCAGAGGTGACAGCCGCCAAGAGACCCAGTACTTC,CASRGDSRQETQYF
TRBJ1-5,.,.,TRBV20-1,TGCAGTGCTAGGGAACAGGTTGGGGGACCTTTCGGCAATCAGCCCCAGCATTTT,CSAREQVGGPFGNQPQHF
TRBJ2-2,.,.,TRBV7-2,TGTGCCAGCAGCTTAGGTTCAGGGGGGATAAACACCGGGGAGCTGTTTTTT,CASSLGSGGINTGELFF
TRBJ1-2,.,few,TRBV20-1,TGCAGTGCAGCGGACAGCATACCTTATGGCTACACCTTC,CSAADSIPYGYTF
TRBJ1-1,.,.,TRBV10-1,TGCGCCAGTAACCTCCGGGACAAGGGATTTTCTGAAGCTTTCTTT,CASNLRDKGFSEAFF
TRBJ2-7,.,.,TRBV11-2,TGTGCCAGCAGCTTAGGGCAGGTCTTGTACGAGCAGTACTTC,CASSLGQVLYEQYF
TRBJ1-1,.,many,TRBV29-1,TGCAGCGTTGAAGGTCGGCAGGCGAACACTGAAGCTTTCTTT,CSVEGRQANTEAFF
TRBJ2-1,TRBD2,many,TRBV20-1,TGCAGTGCTGGAGGGACTAGCGGGAGGGCCCCCGCTGAGCAGTTCTTC,CSAGGTSGRAPAEQFF
TRBJ2-1,TRBD2,.,TRBV6-5,TGTGCCAGCAGTTATGGTCTAGCGGTGACCTACAATGAGCAGTTCTTC,CASSYGLAVTYNEQFF
TRBJ2-3,TRBD2,few,TRBV6-2/TRBV6-3,TGTGCCAGCAGTCGTGATAGCGGGGGGCTTAGAGGGACAGATACGCAGTATTTT,CASSRDSGGLRGTDTQYF
TRBJ2-3,TRBD2,.,TRBV20-1,TGCAGTGCTAGTCTCCGGGGGGTGGGCACAGATACGCAGTATTTT,CSASLRGVGTDTQYF
TRBJ1-5,.,many,TRBV5-1,TGCGCCAGCAGCTTGCAGGGAGGAAGCAATCAGCCCCAGCATTTT,CASSLQGGSNQPQHF
TRBJ2-7,.,.,TRBV11-3,TGTGCCAGCAGCTTAGATTCTACGGGTGAGCAGTACTTC,CASSLDSTGEQYF
TRBJ1-4,.,many,TRBV20-1,TGCAGTGCAATGACAGGAGAAAAACTGTTTTTT,CSAMTGEKLFF
TRBJ1-6,TRBD1,few,TRBV19,TGTGCCAGTAGTCCCGAACCGGGACAGGGCAATTCACCCCTCCACTTT,CASSPEPGQGNSPLHF
TRBJ1-5,.,many,TRBV7-9,TGTGCCAGCAGCTGGGAGGGCCCCAATCAGCCCCAGCATTTT,CASSWEGPNQPQHF
TRBJ2-1,TRBD1,.,TRBV5-1,TGCGCCAGCAGCTTGGGGGACAGCAACAATGAGAAGTTCTTC,CASSLGDSNNEKFF
TRBJ2-3,.,.,TRBV20-1,TGCAGTGCTCCCCTTGGGGGCACGGTTGCAACGACAGATACGCAGTATTTT,CSAPLGGTVATTDTQYF
TRBJ2-3,.,.,TRBV20-1,TGCATTGCTCGACTAGGTCCGCAGTATTTT,CIARLGPQYF
TRBJ1-2,.,.,TRBV12-3/TRBV12-4,TGTGCCAGCAGTCCCCGGGGGGGGGCGGGCGGTGGCTACACCTTC,CASSPRGGAGGGYTF
TRBJ1-3,.,many,TRBV5-1,TGCGCCAGCAGCTTGGCAGGGGCAGACTCTGGAAACACCATATATTTT,CASSLAGADSGNTIYF
TRBJ1-5,.,many,TRBV21-1,TGTGCCAGCAGCAAAAGGGCGGTGGGCAGGGGGGTTTTGAGCAATCAGCCCCAGCATTTT,CASSKRAVGRGVLSNQPQHF
TRBJ2-1,TRBD2,.,TRBV6-2/TRBV6-3,TGTGCCAGCAGTTACGGACTAGATGAGCAGTTCTTC,CASSYGLDEQFF
TRBJ1-5,.,many,TRBV18,TGTGCCAGCTCACCACACAGGGAGCCAGCCTCTTATAGCAATCAGCCCCAGCATTTT,CASSPHREPASYSNQPQHF
TRBJ2-1,.,few,TRBV12-5,TGTGCTAGTGGTTTGGAGGCTGCGGGAAATGAGCAGTTCTTT,CASGLEAAGNEQFF
TRBJ2-3,TRBD2,many,TRBV6-2/TRBV6-3,TGTGCCAGCAGTTTTATAGCGGGAGTCGGCACAGATACGCAGTATTTT,CASSFIAGVGTDTQYF
TRBJ2-5,TRBD1,many,TRBV4-3,TGCGCCAGCAGCCAAATGACAGGGGCAGAGACCCAGTACTTC,CASSQMTGAETQYF
TRBJ1-3,.,.,TRBV6-8,TGTGCCAGCAGCCCCGATAAAGTCGCGGGAAACACCATATATTTT,CASSPDKVAGNTIYF
TRBJ2-3,.,many,TRBV29-1,TGCAGCGGCGGGACCTTGGTTGGAGATACGCAGTATTTT,CSGGTLVGDTQYF
TRBJ2-5,TRBD1,.,TRBV6-1,TGTGCCAGCAGTGAGTACAGGGGGCAGGCAGAGACCCAGTACTTC,CASSEYRGQAETQYF
TRBJ2-2,.,few,TRBV5-1,TGCGCCAGCAGCTTGGAAAGAACGAACACCGGGGAGCTGTTTTTT,CASSLERTNTGELFF
TRBJ2-7,TRBD2,.,TRBV7-2,TGTGCCAGCAGCCCCGGGGGGGCCGACGAGCAGTACTTC,CASSPGGADEQYF
TRBJ2-2,.,few,TRBV2,TGTGCCAGCAGAGATCGGTGGACCGGGGAGCTGTTTTTT,CASRDRWTGELFF
TRBJ1-2,.,many,TRBV5-1,TGCGCCAGCAGCTTGGCTCCACAGGACTATGGCTACACCTTC,CASSLAPQDYGYTF
TRBJ2-1,.,.,TRBV19,TGTGCCAGTAGTATTTCGGCGTGGGTAGCGGACAATGAGCAGTTCTTC,CASSISAWVADNEQFF
TRBJ1-1,.,.,TRBV6-2/TRBV6-3,TGTGCCAGCTCCCTGTCATGGGCGAACACTGAAGCTTTCTTT,CASSLSWANTEAFF
TRBJ1-4,.,.,TRBV27,TGTGCCAGCAGTTCCTATAAGGCTGCAACTAATGAAAAACTGTTTTTT,CASSSYKAATNEKLFF
TRBJ2-4,.,many,TRBV27,TGTGCCAGCTCCCCTGATGACAGAGAAAACATTCAGTACTTC,CASSPDDRENIQYF
TRBJ2-4,.,few,TRBV4-3,TGCGCCAGCAGCCAAGCTGAGGGTGGCGGGGCCAAAAACATTCAGTACTTC,CASSQAEGGGAKNIQYF
TRBJ2-6,.,many,TRBV6-1,TGTGCCAGCAGTGCAGACAGCTCTGGGGCCAACGTCCTGACTTTC,CASSADSSGANVLTF
TRBJ1-5,TRBD1,many,TRBV4-2,TGTGCCAGCAGCCAAGATAGGACAGGCGGCGAAGGTCAGCCCCAGCATTTT,CASSQDRTGGEGQPQHF
TRBJ1-2,.,many,TRBV18,TGTGCCAGCTCACCAGCCGGGCAAATCTATGGCTACACCTTC,CASSPAGQIYGYTF
TRBJ2-2,.,many,TRBV14,TGTGCCAGCAGCCCAATTACCGGGGAGCTGTTTTTT,CASSPITGELFF
TRBJ2-1,TRBD2,many,TRBV2,TGTGCCAGCAGTGCCCCTCCCTTAGGGCGGGAGGGCTCCTACAATGAGCAGTTCTTC,CASSAPPLGREGSYNEQFF
TRBJ2-3,TRBD2,many,TRBV29-1,TGCAGCGCTCTACCCAGCGGGACTAGCACAGATACGCAGTATTTT,CSALPSGTSTDTQYF
TRBJ2-7,.,many,TRBV4-2,TGTGCCAGCAGCCAATCGAAGGGTTGGGAGCAGTACTTC,CASSQSKGWEQYF
TRBJ1-5,.,many,TRBV25-1,TGTGCCAGCAGTCAAGAGGGGAGCAATCAGCCCCAGCATTTT,CASSQEGSNQPQHF
TRBJ1-3,.,many,TRBV6-5,TGTGCCAGCAGTTACTCGGGGCCCGGGGACGGTGGAAACACCATATATTTT,CASSYSGPGDGGNTIYF
TRBJ2-2,.,many,TRBV29-1,TGCAGCGTTGGGGCAGCAGTCACCGGGGAGCTGTTTTTT,CSVGAAVTGELFF
TRBJ1-6,TRBD1,.,TRBV4-1,TGCGCCAGCAGCAGCTCGACAGGGACACACTCACCCCTCCACTTT,CASSSSTGTHSPLHF
TRBJ2-7,TRBD2,few,TRBV5-1,TGCGCCAGCAGCTCGGGACTAGCGGGGAGCTCCTACGAGCAGTACTTC,CASSSGLAGSSYEQYF
TRBJ2-7,TRBD1,.,TRBV10-2,TGCGCCAGCAGTGACGCCGGGACAGGCCCCCGGGAGCAGTACTTC,CASSDAGTGPREQYF
TRBJ2-2,.,few,TRBV12-3/TRBV12-4,TGTGCCAGCAGCCACCGCGGGGAGCTGTTTTTT,CASSHRGELFF
TRBJ2-2,TRBD2,many,TRBV20-1,TGCAGTGCTAAGCGGGAATGGGGCACCGGGGAGCTGTTTTTT,CSAKREWGTGELFF
TRBJ1-2,.,few,TRBV24-1,TGTGCCCCACCCGACGGCGGGGGCTACACCTTC,CAPPDGGGYTF
TRBJ2-3,TRBD2,.,TRBV29-1,TGCAGCGTTTCTCGTCCAATAGCGGGGGACACAGATACGCAGTATTTT,CSVSRPIAGDTDTQYF
TRBJ2-1,TRBD1,few,TRBV9,TGTGCCAGCAGCCCGGCCGGACAGGGGTACAATGAGCAGTTCTTC,CASSPAGQGYNEQFF
TRBJ1-1,.,.,TRBV6-1,TGTGCCAGCAGTGAACTGCCCGGGACGACCAGGTTATCATCTGAAGCTTTCTTT,CASSELPGTTRLSSEAFF
TRBJ2-7,.,.,TRBV5-1,TGCGCCAGCAGCAGCCGGGGCCCCCACTACGAGCAGTACTTC,CASSSRGPHYEQYF